This is a list of T cell receptor beta chains from one sample in a study of blood T cell repertoires in COVID-19. Profiled with immunoSEQ multiplex PCR; TCRdb holds only in-frame clones, not every one. The sample lists roughly 20,000 clones; about 85% were seen once. Sequenced: peripheral blood. The receptors derive from a human donor with active COVID-19. The donor label of this sample is uncertain. Each CDR3 is given with its conserved first and last residue. The order of the fields is J gene, CDR3 length, clone size, V gene, D gene, CDR3 protein, CDR3 DNA. D genes are given only for firm matches. Clone size appears in some rows only: once, few, many, or a class for an expanded clone.

TRBJ2-1	13	NA	TRBV18	NA	CASSPTTETGQFF	TGTGCCAGCTCACCTACGACTGAGACGGGGCAGTTCTTC
TRBJ2-4	14	NA	TRBV5-4	TRBD2	CASSDSGGSNIQYF	TGTGCCAGCAGCGACAGCGGGGGCTCGAACATTCAGTACTTC
TRBJ1-1	11	NA	TRBV30	NA	CAWSGTSEAFF	TGTGCCTGGAGTGGGACAAGTGAAGCTTTCTTT
TRBJ2-7	15	NA	TRBV5-1	TRBD2	CASSWVGEREEEQYF	TGCGCCAGCAGCTGGGTAGGGGAGCGGGAGGAAGAGCAGTACTTC
TRBJ2-3	14	few	TRBV19	NA	CASSRLGEADTQYF	TGTGCCAGTAGTAGGTTAGGGGAAGCAGATACGCAGTATTTT
TRBJ1-3	15	NA	TRBV6-5	TRBD1	CASSYGTASGNTIYF	TGTGCCAGTAGTTACGGGACAGCATCAGGAAACACCATATATTTT
TRBJ2-2	14	NA	TRBV10-3	TRBD1	CAISRQGNTGELFF	TGTGCCATCAGTCGACAGGGAAACACCGGGGAGCTGTTTTTT
TRBJ1-5	13	NA	TRBV2	NA	CASRVRGNQPQHF	TGTGCCAGCAGGGTTCGGGGCAATCAGCCCCAGCATTTT
TRBJ2-1	14	NA	TRBV6-5	NA	CASSYGTGRNEQFF	TGTGCCAGCAGTTACGGAACAGGGCGTAATGAGCAGTTCTTC
TRBJ2-7	14	NA	TRBV5-5	NA	CASSSGDFTAGQYF	TGTGCCAGCAGCTCCGGGGACTTCACTGCGGGGCAGTACTTC
TRBJ1-3	15	NA	TRBV6-2/TRBV6-3	NA	CASSYRLRSGNTIYF	TGTGCCAGCAGTTACCGTTTGCGCTCTGGAAACACCATATATTTT
TRBJ2-1	13	NA	TRBV10-3	TRBD2	CAITGPGRDEQFF	TGTGCCATCACCGGACCTGGGAGGGATGAGCAGTTCTTC
TRBJ1-3	16	NA	TRBV6-5	NA	CASSYSRDTSGNTIYF	TGTGCCAGCAGTTACTCCCGGGACACCTCTGGAAACACCATATATTTT
TRBJ2-5	16	NA	TRBV19	TRBD2	CASSTTSGEYQETQYF	TGTGCCAGTAGTACTACTAGCGGAGAGTACCAAGAGACCCAGTACTTC
TRBJ2-1	16	NA	TRBV5-5	TRBD2	CASSLGLAGQLNEQFF	TGTGCCAGCAGCTTGGGACTAGCGGGCCAGCTGAATGAGCAGTTCTTC
TRBJ2-7	14	NA	TRBV5-4	TRBD1	CASSLEGDSYEQYF	TGTGCCAGCAGCTTGGAGGGGGACAGCTACGAGCAGTACTTC
TRBJ1-5	15	few	TRBV19	NA	CASSPGLRGNQPQHF	TGTGCCAGTAGTCCCGGACTCCGGGGCAATCAGCCCCAGCATTTT
TRBJ2-1	13	once	TRBV19	NA	CASSMRTGNEQFF	TGTGCCAGTAGTATGCGGACTGGGAATGAGCAGTTCTTC
TRBJ2-1	16	NA	TRBV9	TRBD2	CASSALLAGGSDEQFF	TGTGCCAGCAGCGCCCTTCTAGCGGGAGGCTCGGATGAGCAGTTCTTC
TRBJ1-6	15	once	TRBV28	TRBD1	CASRGRQGAGSPLHF	TGTGCCAGCAGAGGGAGACAGGGGGCAGGGTCACCCCTCCACTTT
TRBJ2-4	14	NA	TRBV3-1/TRBV3-2	TRBD1	CASSQKDRGGIQYF	TGTGCCAGCAGCCAAAAGGACAGGGGCGGGATTCAGTACTTC
TRBJ2-1	14	once	TRBV29-1	TRBD1	CSVEISGGRNEQFF	TGCAGCGTTGAAATATCAGGGGGTCGAAATGAGCAGTTCTTC
TRBJ2-3	11	NA	TRBV6-5	NA	CASSRGDTQYF	TGTGCCAGCAGTCGGGGAGATACGCAGTATTTT
TRBJ2-6	17	NA	TRBV4-1	TRBD1	CASSQVGTGDGANVLTF	TGCGCCAGCAGCCAAGTAGGAACAGGGGATGGGGCCAACGTCCTGACTTTC
TRBJ2-1	13	NA	TRBV11-2	NA	CASSLAGADEQFF	TGTGCCAGCAGCTTAGCGGGAGCTGATGAGCAGTTCTTC
TRBJ2-3	12	NA	TRBV6-6	NA	CASTAGRYTQYF	TGTGCCAGCACCGCGGGTCGGTATACGCAGTATTTT
TRBJ2-3	14	NA	TRBV5-1	NA	CASSSDSPTDTQYF	TGCGCCAGCAGCTCAGACTCGCCCACAGATACGCAGTATTTT
TRBJ2-1	14	NA	TRBV27	TRBD2	CASTPIAGVNEQFF	TGTGCCAGCACCCCTATAGCGGGAGTGAATGAGCAGTTCTTC
TRBJ2-7	12	NA	TRBV11-2	NA	CASSRTGDEQYF	TGTGCCAGCAGCCGGACGGGGGACGAGCAGTACTTC
TRBJ1-5	16	NA	TRBV28	NA	CASMVREVGLNQPQHF	TGTGCCAGCATGGTTCGGGAAGTGGGTCTAAATCAGCCCCAGCATTTT
TRBJ2-1	13	NA	TRBV7-9	TRBD2	CASSSGLAGEQFF	TGTGCCAGCAGCTCGGGACTAGCGGGAGAGCAGTTCTTC
TRBJ1-2	15	NA	TRBV9	TRBD1	CASSLSDRGENGYTF	TGTGCCAGCAGCCTATCGGACAGGGGGGAGAATGGCTACACCTTC
TRBJ1-1	11	NA	TRBV28	NA	CASTRNTEAFF	TGTGCCAGCACCAGGAACACTGAAGCTTTCTTT
TRBJ1-5	15	once	TRBV6-2/TRBV6-3	NA	CASSYSAGPNQPQHF	TGTGCCAGCAGTTATTCGGCGGGTCCCAATCAGCCCCAGCATTTT
TRBJ1-2	13	NA	TRBV6-5	NA	CASRAMQAHGYTF	TGTGCCAGCAGAGCAATGCAGGCCCATGGCTACACCTTC
TRBJ2-2	14	NA	TRBV19	TRBD2	CASKLAVNTGELFF	TGTGCCAGTAAACTAGCGGTGAACACCGGGGAGCTGTTTTTT
TRBJ1-3	15	NA	TRBV7-2	TRBD1	CASSRGTGFGNTIYF	TGTGCCAGCAGCCGCGGGACAGGGTTCGGAAACACCATATATTTT
TRBJ1-2	12	NA	TRBV19	NA	CASSNGDYGYTF	TGTGCCAGTAGTAACGGAGACTATGGCTACACCTTC
TRBJ1-2	11	once	TRBV28	TRBD1	CASTGTEGYTF	TGTGCCAGCACAGGGACAGAGGGCTACACCTTC
TRBJ2-3	14	NA	TRBV24-1	TRBD2	CATSVREGVDTQYF	TGTGCCACCAGTGTGAGGGAGGGCGTAGATACGCAGTATTTT
TRBJ1-5	17	once	TRBV19	NA	CASNPGTDLPPGQPQHF	TGTGCCAGTAACCCCGGGACTGACCTTCCTCCGGGTCAGCCCCAGCATTTT
TRBJ1-1	13	NA	TRBV19	NA	CASSMRRDTEAFF	TGTGCCAGTAGTATGCGCCGGGACACTGAAGCTTTCTTT